One sample yielded the 11 T cell receptor beta chains listed below, sequenced in a study of OX40 agonist ivuxolimab in advanced cancers. Clones were read by immunoSEQ multiplex PCR, and TCRdb kept only the in-frame ones, dropping some. The sample contains about 67,000 clones, 80% to 90% of which appear only once. Material: CD4+ or CD8+ T cells sorted from blood, obtained in a trial of the OX40 agonist ivuxolimab. The source of these receptors is an adult with an advanced solid tumor such as melanoma, head and neck, liver or kidney cancer.

This chain uses TRBV6-5 with TRBJ2-7; D perhaps matches TRBD1 (5 bases). This CDR3 region has 14 residues. Germline V gives CDR1 MNHEY, CDR2 SVGAGI. Trimming took off 6 bases at V and 0 bases at J, with 12 bases between the two ends. CDR3 bases: TGTGCCAGCAGGTATGACAGAAACTCCTACGAGCAGTACTTC. It yields the protein CASRYDRNSYEQYF.

The genes are TRBV28 and TRBJ1-2; the match to TRBD1 covers 8 bases. V dropped 3 bases and J dropped 7; count of bases not matched to a gene: 10. The CDR3 is 15 amino acids. The germline V gene encodes CDR1 MDHEN and CDR2 SYDVKM. CDR3 sequence reads: CASSFGGQGAFGYTF. DNA for the CDR3: TGTGCCAGCAGTTTTGGCGGGCAGGGGGCGTTTGGCTACACCTTC.

The V and J genes are TRBV5-1 and TRBJ2-1; TRBD1 or TRBD2 may be the D gene (6 bases each). V was pared by 3 bases and J by 6 bases, with 13 bases between. Germline-derived CDR1 and CDR2 are SGHRS and YFSETQ. The CDR3 consists of 14 residues. CDR3 sequence: CASSWGAAPNEQFF. The CDR3 coding sequence is TGCGCCAGCAGCTGGGGGGCTGCACCCAATGAGCAGTTCTTC.

DNA for the CDR3: TGCGCCAGCAGCTTGAGTACAGGGGGCGCGAGGGGTGAAAAACTGTTTTTT. Translating gives CASSLSTGGARGEKLFF. The chain carries TRBV5-1 and TRBJ1-4, with 9 positions matching TRBD1. Germline V CDR1 and CDR2: SGHRS, YFSETQ. After removal of 1 base from V and 7 bases from J, the junction contained 11 bases not matched to a gene. The CDR3 extends over 17 amino acids.

The V gene is TRBV19, the J gene TRBJ1-5; D possibly corresponds to TRBD1 (5 bases). CDR3 size: 16 residues. Between the trimmed V and J ends, which lost 4 bases and 3 bases, there was a span of 16 bases. Germline CDR1 and CDR2: LNHDA and SQIVND (reference sequence). The CDR3 nucleotides read TGTGCCAGTAGTAGGGGGGGAGGATACAACAATCAGCCCCAGCATTTT. The encoded protein is CASSRGGGYNNQPQHF.

V gene TRBV2 combines with J gene TRBJ2-1; weak D call: TRBD2 (6 bases). The CDR3 is made up of 15 amino acids. Trimming left V 2 bases short and J 3 bases short, with 11 bases between. CDR1 is SNHLY and CDR2 is FYNNEI in the germline V gene. For the CDR3, the DNA is TGTGCCAGCAGTGAAAACGGCGGGAACTACAATGAGCAGTTCTTC. Translating gives CASSENGGNYNEQFF. Supplemented by reference TRBV2 and TRBJ2-1, the full variable domain reads EPEVTQTPSHQVTQMGQEVILRCVPISNHLYFYWYRQILGQKVEFLVSFYNNEISEKSEIFDDQFSVERPDGSNFTLKIRSTKLEDSAMYFCASSENGGNYNEQFFGPGTRLTVL.

This clone has only a few counts. The rearrangement links TRBV27 to TRBJ1-6, with D tentatively TRBD1 (6 bases). Per the germline V gene, CDR1 is MNHEY and CDR2 is SMNVEV (reference sequence). The ends were cut back, 5 bases at V and 10 bases at J, with 18 bases in the middle. The length of the CDR3 is 15 residues. The CDR3 nucleotides read TGTGCCAGCAGTCCTCGCAAGGGGGAGCGGTCACCCCTCCACTTT. Protein product: CASSPRKGERSPLHF.

This clone occurred a few times. J is TRBJ1-2 and V is TRBV6-1; maybe TRBD1 (5 bases). With 4 bases removed from V and 11 bases from J, the gap between germline ends came to 20 bases. CDR3 length: 14 amino acids. Germline V gene lookup returns CDR1 MNHNS and CDR2 SASEGT. CDR3 bases: TGTGCCAGCAGTGGCAGGGAGGTGTTGCGGGCTTACACCTTC. Translated, it gives CASSGREVLRAYTF.

CDR3 nucleotide sequence: TGTGCCAGCAGCTTGGGCGCTCCACGAGACAATGAGCAGTTCTTC. As protein: CASSLGAPRDNEQFF. The chain carries TRBV7-3 and TRBJ2-1, with unresolved D. The V gene lost 3 bases and the J gene lost 5 bases, with 14 bases spanning the gap. Germline CDR1 SGHTA, CDR2 FQGTGA. The CDR3 loop spans 15 amino acids. Looking up the rest from reference TRBV7-3 and TRBJ2-1 gives the full variable domain: GAGVSQTPSNKVTEKGKYVELRCDPISGHTALYWYRQSLGQGPEFLIYFQGTGAADDSGLPNDRFFAVRPEGSVSTLKIQRTERGDSAVYLCASSLGAPRDNEQFFGPGTRLTVL.

V usage is TRBV6-5 and J usage is TRBJ2-3; the match to TRBD1 covers 11 bases. Germline CDR1 MNHEY, CDR2 SVGAGI. J gave up 10 bases and V 5 bases, and 11 bases lay outside the gene matches. The CDR3 is made up of 15 amino acids. CDR3 protein: CASSPQGQGGYAQYF. The DNA for the CDR3 is TGTGCCAGCAGTCCCCAGGGACAGGGGGGGTATGCGCAGTATTTT.

The chain recombines TRBV5-1 with TRBJ2-1; possible D gene TRBD2, 5 bases. The germline V gene has CDR1 SGHRS and CDR2 YFSETQ. The germline V and J ends were trimmed by 0 bases and 4 bases, with 11 bases remaining between them. CDR3 length equals 15 residues. For the CDR3, the DNA is TGCGCCAGCAGCTTGGGGTACGGGGTTTACAATGAGCAGTTCTTC. Its translation is CASSLGYGVYNEQFF. Using reference TRBV5-1 and TRBJ2-1 for the parts outside the CDR3, the full variable domain is KAGVTQTPRYLIKTRGQQVTLSCSPISGHRSVSWYQQTPGQGLQFLFEYFSETQRNKGNFPGRFSGRQFSNSRSEMNVSTLELGDSALYLCASSLGYGVYNEQFFGPGTRLTVL.